This T cell receptor (beta chain) was recovered during a study of cytotoxic CD8 clonotypes in ibrutinib-treated CLL. Study background: A median 12 months of treatment, range 6 to 36, preceded the collection of response samples.

Study findings and constraints: Baseline clonality was higher than in age-matched healthy donors and moved in step with circulating CD8+ T-cell counts. Stable or contracted on treatment, public clonotypes were also uncommon.

A single count supports this clone. Its cognate antigen is unknown. Using immunoSEQ multiplex PCR, the repertoire was profiled, and TCRdb retains in-frame clones only, with some absent. Among over 130,000 clones listed, around 81% were seen once. This CDR3 region has 15 residues. The V end was cut by 0 bases, the J end by 5 bases, with 11 bases between. Germline V gene data show CDR1 as SGDLS and CDR2 as YYNGEE. The TCR was taken from a human donor with chronic lymphocytic leukemia. Source: PBMCs, taken after 36 months of ibrutinib treatment. The chain links TRBV9 to TRBJ2-2; D may be TRBD1 or TRBD2 (5 bases each). CDR3 residues: CASSVGSRETGELFF. CDR3 in DNA: TGTGCCAGCAGCGTAGGTTCCAGGGAGACCGGGGAGCTGTTTTTT.